The next 27 T cell receptor beta chains were all read from a single sample in a study of early T cells in non-severe SARS-CoV-2 infection. TCRdb itself ran the 5' RACE reads through MiXCR, one entry per CDR3 protein. The sample includes 110,000 or so distinct CDR3 sequences, 12% of them seen just once. The sample comprised whole blood. The receptor source for this set is an adult who was a healthcare worker with PCR-confirmed SARS-CoV-2 infection or an uninfected control (not recorded which).

As regards this clonotype: Germline and junction disagree at one end, which may indicate a read error. The rearrangement uses TRBV7-3 and TRBJ2-3, with 10 bases identical to TRBD2. The germline CDR1 and CDR2 sequences are SGHTA and FQGTGA. The CDR3 runs 16 residues. CDR3 loop: CASSPGTSASTDAQYF. The CDR3 region has the DNA TGTGCCAGCAGCCCCGGGACTAGCGCGAGCACAGATGCGCAGTATTTT.

This clonotype was counted a few times. The chain has TRBV19 and TRBJ2-1; 10 bases fit TRBD2. Looked up from germline, CDR1 is LNHDA and CDR2 is SQIVND (reference sequence). Germline trimming cut 8 bases from V and 5 bases from J; bases unmatched to any gene: 9. The CDR3 runs 15 residues. CDR3: CASWGRLAGDNEQFF. The CDR3 region has the DNA TGTGCCAGTTGGGGTCGTCTAGCGGGAGACAATGAGCAGTTCTTC.

This clonotype has only one observation. The chain carries TRBV5-6 and TRBJ2-7; D possibly matches TRBD1 or TRBD2 (5 bases each). CDR3 length equals 13 residues. CDR1 SGHDT and CDR2 YYEEEE come from the germline V gene. V lost 7 bases and J lost 7, with 18 bases in between. CDR3 DNA: TGTGCCAGCTCACGATCGGGACGCCTTGAGCAGTACTTC. The encoded protein is CASSRSGRLEQYF.

This clonotype appeared a few times. The CDR3 protein is CASSFAGTTYEQYF. The CDR3 DNA reads as TGCGCCAGCAGCTTCGCGGGAACGACCTACGAGCAGTACTTC. The genes are TRBV5-1 and TRBJ2-7, with D perhaps matching TRBD2 (6 bases). The germline V and J ends were trimmed by 2 bases and 2 bases, with 11 bases remaining between them. The CDR3 sequence is 14 residues long. Germline V gene sequence: CDR1 SGHRS, CDR2 YFSETQ.

The sample holds a few counts of this clonotype. The gene calls are TRBV29-1 and TRBJ1-2, with TRBD1 matching over 10 bases. J lost 3 bases, V lost 3 bases, and 4 bases had no gene match. CDR1 is SQVTM, CDR2 ANQGSEA, per germline. The CDR3 spans 14 residues. CDR3 sequence: CSVDPGQGDYGYTF. The CDR3 DNA follows: TGCAGCGTTGACCCCGGACAGGGGGACTATGGCTACACCTTC. Complete variable domain (other parts from reference TRBV29-1 and TRBJ1-2): SAVISQKPSRDICQRGTSLTIQCQVDSQVTMMFWYRQQPGQSLTLIATANQGSEATYESGFVIDKFPISRPNLTFSTLTVSNMSPEDSSIYLCSVDPGQGDYGYTFGSGTRLTVV.

The chain recombines TRBV7-9 with TRBJ2-5; D gene ambiguous. Germline V CDR1 and CDR2: SEHNR, FQNEAQ (reference sequence). The CDR3 spans 14 residues. V dropped 5 bases and J dropped 1 base, with 11 bases sitting between them. For the CDR3, the DNA is TGTGCCAGCAGCCCAACAGAGATCCAAGAGACCCAGTACTTC. Translating gives CASSPTEIQETQYF.

Concerning this clonotype: This may come from a read error, since a much larger clone is one base off. The J gene is TRBJ2-1, the V gene TRBV19, with 7 bases matching TRBD2. This CDR3 has 16 residues. Unmatched junction bases numbered 15, after V lost 5 bases and J lost 8 bases. Germline V gene data show CDR1 as LNHDA and CDR2 as SQIVND (reference sequence). CDR3 DNA: TGTGCCAGTAGTTTGTTAGCGGGCAGCAGATACGATGAGCAGTTCTTC. This sequence encodes CASSLLAGSRYDEQFF.

Concerning this clonotype itself: One base away lies a much larger clone, so this may be a sequencing read error. This is likely a read error, given that the CDR3 carries no conserved phenylalanine or tryptophan at its end. The genes are TRBV7-9 and TRBJ1-6; D gene ambiguous. The CDR3 length is 16 residues. Trimming left V 4 bases short and J 7 bases short, with 17 bases between. Germline V gene sequence: CDR1 SEHNR, CDR2 FQNEAQ (reference sequence). The CDR3 coding sequence is TGTGCCAGCAGCTCGATGCGGACGGCTAGCAATTCACCCCTCCACTCT. This gives the protein CASSSMRTASNSPLHS.

This clonotype was found once. The junction shows a germline mismatch at one end, possibly a read error. This sequence joins TRBV7-7 and TRBJ2-3; 10 nucleotides line up with TRBD2. Germline V lookup: CDR1 SSHAT, CDR2 FNYEAQ (reference sequence). The CDR3 consists of 20 residues. CDR3 amino acids: CASSLCLAGEAECGTDTQYF. CDR3 bases: TGTGCTAGCAGCTTATGCCTAGCGGGAGAGGCGGAGTGTGGCACAGATACGCAGTATTTT.

There are a few counts of this clonotype. The chain has TRBV7-2 and TRBJ2-1; no clear D gene. Trimming removed 8 bases at V and 3 bases at J, with 17 bases between. The germline V gene encodes CDR1 SGHTA and CDR2 FQGNSA. This CDR3 comprises 15 residues. CDR3 protein: CASLFSSGFYNEQFF. CDR3 sequence (DNA): TGTGCCAGCCTATTTAGCTCCGGGTTCTACAATGAGCAGTTCTTC.

The V gene is TRBV7-3, the J gene TRBJ2-7; perhaps TRBD1 as D (6 bases). Per germline, CDR1 SGHTA and CDR2 FQGTGA. The ends were cut back, 5 bases at V and 2 bases at J, with 16 bases in the middle. The CDR3 runs to 15 residues. The CDR3 coding sequence is TGTGCCAGCAGCCCCCGCGTGGCAGGGGCCTACGAGCAGTACTTC. Translation: CASSPRVAGAYEQYF.

There are a few counts of this clonotype. The CDR3 loop reads CASRYTGGDEKLFF. For the CDR3, the DNA is TGTGCCAGCAGGTATACAGGGGGCGATGAAAAACTGTTTTTT. The rearrangement uses TRBV12-3 or TRBV12-4 and TRBJ1-4, with 9 positions matching TRBD1. Trimming took 6 bases from V and 6 from J; bases not matched to a gene: 5. CDR3 length: 14 residues.

This clonotype has a handful of counts. Written as DNA, the CDR3 is TGTGCCAGCAGTTTTAGTGGTGCGAACACTGAAGCTTTCTTT. Translated: CASSFSGANTEAFF. This rearrangement joins TRBV6-2 or TRBV6-3 to TRBJ1-1; D is unclear. The ends were cut back, 4 bases at V and 1 base at J, with 10 bases in the middle. The CDR3 has 14 amino acids. CDR1 is MNHEY, CDR2 SVGEGT, per germline.

This clonotype was seen ten or more times. This chain uses TRBV11-2 with TRBJ2-2; possibly TRBD1 for D (5 bases). This CDR3 spans 14 amino acids. V lost 7 bases and J lost 4, with 13 bases in between. From germline, CDR1 is SGHAT and CDR2 FQNNGV. CDR3 sequence reads: CASTFYTGTGELFF. The DNA of the CDR3 is TGTGCCAGCACCTTTTATACAGGCACCGGGGAGCTGTTTTTT. Looking up the rest from reference TRBV11-2 and TRBJ2-2 gives the full variable domain: EAGVAQSPRYKIIEKRQSVAFWCNPISGHATLYWYQQILGQGPKLLIQFQNNGVVDDSQLPKDRFSAERLKGVDSTLKIQPAKLEDSAVYLCASTFYTGTGELFFGEGSRLTVL.

This clonotype was picked up a small number of times. V and J are TRBV7-9 and TRBJ1-1; D call uncertain. CDR3 length: 15 residues. Germline lookup yields CDR1 SEHNR and CDR2 FQNEAQ (reference sequence). Between the trimmed V and J ends, which lost 2 bases and 0 bases, there was a span of 10 bases. This CDR3 reads CASSLSPEMNTEAFF. The CDR3 coding sequence is TGTGCCAGCAGCTTAAGTCCAGAAATGAACACTGAAGCTTTCTTT. The full variable domain, with the rest looked up from reference TRBV7-9 and TRBJ1-1, is DTGVSQNPRHKITKRGQNVTFRCDPISEHNRLYWYRQTLGQGPEFLTYFQNEAQLEKSRLLSDRFSAERPKGSFSTLEIQRTEQGDSAMYLCASSLSPEMNTEAFFGQGTRLTVV.

This clonotype was seen only once. Given a much more abundant clone one base away, this may be a read error. Since no conserved phenylalanine or tryptophan closes the CDR3, a read error is the likely cause. The chain employs TRBV30 and TRBJ2-1; possibly TRBD2 for D (6 bases). In germline, CDR1 is GTSNPN, CDR2 SVGIG (reference sequence). V lost 8 bases, J lost 8 bases, and 13 bases lay in between. This CDR3 contains 11 residues. CDR3 in DNA: TGTGCCGGAGGGCGAAAGGATGAGCAGTTCATC. Translated: CAGGRKDEQFI.

In regard to this clonotype: Just one base apart from a much larger clone, this may be a read error. The chain couples TRBV2 to TRBJ2-1, with TRBD1 matching over 8 bases. V was clipped by 6 bases and J by 5 bases; unmatched bases: 6. Per the germline V gene, CDR1 is SNHLY and CDR2 is FYNNEI. This CDR3 is built from 14 residues. CDR3 nucleotide sequence: TGTGCCAGCAGACGGACAGGGATGGACAATGAGCAGTTCTTC. Translating gives CASRRTGMDNEQFF.

This clonotype was recorded at least ten times. The chain couples TRBV7-2 to TRBJ2-7; D call uncertain. Germline V gene lookup returns CDR1 SGHTA and CDR2 FQGNSA. The CDR3 length is 16 residues. The V gene lost 0 bases and the J gene lost 3 bases, with 15 bases spanning the gap. Here the CDR3 reads CASSLALAAQYYEQYF. The CDR3 coding sequence is TGTGCCAGCAGCTTAGCGCTGGCAGCCCAGTACTACGAGCAGTACTTC.

In this sample, this clonotype turned up a few times. This chain joins TRBV2 and TRBJ2-1; 7 bases are a match to TRBD2. Trimming took 6 bases from V and 2 from J; bases not matched to a gene: 1. Germline values: CDR1 SNHLY, CDR2 FYNNEI. The CDR3 consists of 13 residues. CDR3 in amino acids: CASRSGTYNEQFF. In DNA form, the CDR3 reads TGTGCCAGCAGAAGCGGGACCTACAATGAGCAGTTCTTC.

The genes are TRBV10-2 and TRBJ1-2, with TRBD1 identical over 9 bases. Germline CDR1 reads WSHSY; CDR2 reads SAAADI. The ends lost 7 bases at V and 8 bases at J; junction bases unmatched: 11. CDR3 size: 14 residues. The CDR3 loop is CASTTPGQGSGYTF. CDR3 DNA: TGCGCCAGCACTACCCCGGGACAGGGTAGCGGCTACACCTTC.

In its sample, this clonotype was seen a few times. This chain uses TRBV12-3 or TRBV12-4 with TRBJ2-1, with D perhaps assigned TRBD1 or TRBD2 (5 bases each). The CDR3 extends over 12 amino acids. V lost 6 bases, J lost 8 bases, and 11 bases lay in between. In nucleotides, the CDR3 is TGTGCCAGCAGGAGAGGGGATGATGAGCAGTTCTTC. This sequence encodes CASRRGDDEQFF.

This clonotype showed up just a few times. V usage is TRBV18 and J usage is TRBJ1-3; no clear D. V lost 2 bases, J lost 0 bases, and 20 bases lay in between. Per germline, CDR1 KGHSH and CDR2 LQKENI. The CDR3 consists of 19 residues. CDR3 residues: CASSPSLRAARDSGNTIYF. As DNA, the CDR3 is TGTGCCAGCTCACCATCGCTTCGCGCCGCCCGCGACTCTGGAAACACCATATATTTT.

The V call is TRBV9, the J call TRBJ2-7; no clear D. Germline values: CDR1 SGDLS, CDR2 YYNGEE. V dropped 3 bases and J dropped 4 bases, with 8 bases sitting between them. The CDR3 spans 12 residues. CDR3 coding DNA: TGTGCCAGCAGCGCCGACGGGTACGAGCAGTACTTC. This sequence encodes CASSADGYEQYF. The entire variable domain, with the rest obtained from reference TRBV9 and TRBJ2-7, is as follows: DSGVTQTPKHLITATGQRVTLRCSPRSGDLSVYWYQQSLDQGLQFLIQYYNGEERAKGNILERFSAQQFPDLHSELNLSSLELGDSALYFCASSADGYEQYFGPGTRLTVT.

The chain joins TRBV7-9 to TRBJ2-5; either TRBD1 or TRBD2 may supply D (5 bases each). V lost 6 bases and J 2 bases, leaving 10 bases between the germline ends. This CDR3 comprises 13 residues. Germline CDR1 SEHNR, CDR2 FQNEAQ (reference sequence). The CDR3 region has the DNA TGTGCCAGCAGACCGGGGCCGCAAGAGACCCAGTACTTC. It yields the protein CASRPGPQETQYF.

This clonotype was seen repeatedly, ten times or more. J is TRBJ2-5 and V is TRBV12-3 or TRBV12-4; D might be TRBD1 or TRBD2, each matching 6 bases. V was trimmed by 8 bases and J by 4 bases, leaving 20 bases between them. The CDR3 runs to 15 residues. The chain's CDR3 is CASLGRGRVPETQYF. In DNA form, the CDR3 reads TGTGCCAGCCTGGGACGGGGGCGTGTGCCAGAGACCCAGTACTTC.

Comments on this clonotype: A much larger clone sits a single nucleotide away, making a read error possible. The gene calls are TRBV7-9 and TRBJ2-1, with TRBD2 matching over 9 bases. V shed 5 bases, J shed 6 bases, and the junction held 11 bases outside the gene matches. The CDR3 runs to 16 residues. Germline values: CDR1 SEHNR, CDR2 FQNEAQ (reference sequence). The CDR3 sequence is CASSLPGTSFVNEQFF. The DNA of the CDR3 is TGTGCCAGCAGCCTACCCGGGACTAGCTTTGTCAATGAGCAGTTCTTC.

The chain employs TRBV29-1 and TRBJ2-1, with TRBD2 matching 13 bases. Germline lookup yields CDR1 SQVTM and CDR2 ANQGSEA. The CDR3 has 15 residues. V was pared by 6 bases and J by 1 base, with 3 bases of the junction left unmatched. As DNA, the CDR3 is TGCAGCGTAAGACTAGCGGGGGGTTCCTACAATGAGCAGTTCTTC. It translates to CSVRLAGGSYNEQFF.